This T cell receptor (beta chain) appears in the sequencing data of a study of a mutant IDH1 vaccine in newly diagnosed glioma. Across the whole study: Vaccination was launched 4-6 weeks after radiotherapy alone, or with temozolomide cycles. Every participant had undergone radiotherapy, temozolomide, or both before, and most underwent both.

Remarks on this clone: Its matching antigen is unknown.

The table came from immunoSEQ multiplex PCR; TCRdb's copy has only in-frame clones and leaves some out. The table has about 64,000 clones, around 85% seen once. Time point described: week 11, during vaccination. Every single dose of the vaccine, 300 ug of mutant IDH1 20-mer peptide, came with topical imiquimod. Trimming shortened V by 2 bases and J by 1 base, and 5 bases separated the two germline ends. The CDR3 loop spans 13 amino acids. Per the germline V gene, CDR1 is SNHLY and CDR2 is FYNNEI. The receptor's source is a woman in her forties or fifties with glioma. The sample was PBMCs, taken from a glioma patient whose treatment included an IDH1 peptide vaccine. The V call is TRBV2, the J call TRBJ1-1; no reliable D call. The DNA for the CDR3 is TGTGCCAGCAGTGAAATAGGGAACACTGAAGCTTTCTTT. As protein: CASSEIGNTEAFF.